The present entry profiles one T cell receptor (beta chain) with its context. Its antigen is as yet unknown. The repertoire was sequenced with immunoSEQ multiplex PCR; TCRdb's copy has only in-frame clones and lacks some. The table records 2 million to 2.5 million clones, under 95% of them present only once. The sample is drawn from a study of shared clonotypes between healthy human individuals. Germline V lookup: CDR1 SGHTA, CDR2 FQGNSA. The CDR3 consists of 16 residues. V dropped 1 base and J dropped 1 base, with 12 bases sitting between them. General study results and limits: For naive CD4 cells, 4.5% to 6.5% of clonotypes were shared across a few donors.

Both subsets, CD45RA+ naive and CD45RA-negative memory, were split from the CD4+ cells. This clonotype originated in a man aged 18 to 30 in good health. Some clones in this sample may be carry-over from other donors' samples. The source material was naive CD4+ T cells from PBMCs. Documented subset: CD45RA+ positively selected. The V gene is TRBV7-2, the J gene TRBJ2-3; D gene ambiguous. CDR3 bases: TGTGCCAGCAGCTTAGACGGTCCTCCCCGCACAGATACGCAGTATTTT. Its protein is CASSLDGPPRTDTQYF.